A selection of T cell receptor beta chains follows, all from one sample in a study of blood T cell repertoires in COVID-19. The protocol was immunoSEQ multiplex PCR, while the TCRdb copy is restricted to in-frame clones and leaves out a portion. The sample has approximately 500,000 clones, approximately 92% seen once. Sequencing was carried out using peripheral blood. These receptors all stem from a man younger than 35 with COVID-19, enrolled during active disease. Each CDR3 is given with its conserved first and last residue. Clone size is stated in some rows and not others, as once, few, many or a class when expanded.

j_call: TRBJ2-5
clone_size: NA
v_call: TRBV27
cdr3_length: 15
cdr3_aa: CASSSQLTGRETQYF

j_call: TRBJ2-7
clone_size: NA
v_call: TRBV11-2
cdr3_length: 14
cdr3_aa: CASSLYGRSYEQYF

j_call: TRBJ1-1
clone_size: NA
v_call: TRBV2
cdr3_length: 11
cdr3_aa: CASSGRGEAFF

j_call: TRBJ2-7
clone_size: NA
v_call: TRBV6-2/TRBV6-3
cdr3_length: 11
cdr3_aa: CASSYNRDRYF

j_call: TRBJ2-1
clone_size: NA
v_call: TRBV6-5
cdr3_length: 15
cdr3_aa: CASAGVAGGPGEQFF

j_call: TRBJ1-4
clone_size: NA
v_call: TRBV6-1
cdr3_length: 16
cdr3_aa: CASSEPGWALNEKLFF

j_call: TRBJ2-2
clone_size: NA
v_call: TRBV7-2
cdr3_length: 15
cdr3_aa: CASSLGGTNTGELFF

j_call: TRBJ1-6
clone_size: NA
v_call: TRBV5-4
cdr3_length: 14
cdr3_aa: CASSLQGKRAPLHF

j_call: TRBJ2-7
clone_size: NA
v_call: TRBV12-3/TRBV12-4
cdr3_length: 13
cdr3_aa: CASSLAGGYEQYF

j_call: TRBJ2-5
clone_size: once
v_call: TRBV23-1
cdr3_length: 15
cdr3_aa: CANPDTSGVQETQYF

j_call: TRBJ2-3
clone_size: NA
v_call: TRBV6-6
cdr3_length: 17
cdr3_aa: CASSPPGLLLGTDTQYF

j_call: TRBJ2-6
clone_size: NA
v_call: TRBV10-1
cdr3_length: 19
cdr3_aa: CASSEVGDKAPWGANVLTF

j_call: TRBJ2-1
clone_size: once
v_call: TRBV5-4
cdr3_length: 13
cdr3_aa: CASSLDRSNEQFF

j_call: TRBJ2-6
clone_size: NA
v_call: TRBV7-2
cdr3_length: 15
cdr3_aa: CASSLDFSGANVLTF

j_call: TRBJ2-1
clone_size: NA
v_call: TRBV7-2
cdr3_length: 15
cdr3_aa: CASSLAVSSYNEQFF

j_call: TRBJ1-3
clone_size: NA
v_call: TRBV7-6
cdr3_length: 16
cdr3_aa: CASSSGTGAMGNTIYF

j_call: TRBJ1-3
clone_size: NA
v_call: TRBV5-4
cdr3_length: 13
cdr3_aa: CASSALAGNTIYF

j_call: TRBJ1-4
clone_size: NA
v_call: TRBV6-1
cdr3_length: 15
cdr3_aa: CASSEPGTGDEKLFF

j_call: TRBJ1-4
clone_size: NA
v_call: TRBV30
cdr3_length: 13
cdr3_aa: CAWSGRAGEKLFF

j_call: TRBJ2-7
clone_size: NA
v_call: TRBV10-3
cdr3_length: 14
cdr3_aa: CAISARTDDSEQYF

j_call: TRBJ1-2
clone_size: once
v_call: TRBV5-1
cdr3_length: 13
cdr3_aa: CASSLDFNYGYTF

j_call: TRBJ2-4
clone_size: NA
v_call: TRBV15
cdr3_length: 15
cdr3_aa: CATSPEGQTKNIQYF

j_call: TRBJ1-2
clone_size: NA
v_call: TRBV27
cdr3_length: 15
cdr3_aa: CASRDPGGSSYGYTF

j_call: TRBJ2-7
clone_size: NA
v_call: TRBV19
cdr3_length: 14
cdr3_aa: CASSIVDRGHEQYF

j_call: TRBJ2-5
clone_size: NA
v_call: TRBV6-4
cdr3_length: 13
cdr3_aa: CASIPTGEETQYF

j_call: TRBJ2-5
clone_size: NA
v_call: TRBV7-6
cdr3_length: 14
cdr3_aa: CASSSRQGHETQYF

j_call: TRBJ2-3
clone_size: NA
v_call: TRBV5-6
cdr3_length: 12
cdr3_aa: CASSLAGGTQYF

j_call: TRBJ2-1
clone_size: NA
v_call: TRBV5-1
cdr3_length: 15
cdr3_aa: CASSASGGTYNEQFF

j_call: TRBJ1-1
clone_size: NA
v_call: TRBV29-1
cdr3_length: 11
cdr3_aa: CSVVMGGESFF

j_call: TRBJ2-1
clone_size: NA
v_call: TRBV11-2
cdr3_length: 12
cdr3_aa: CASSLAGNEQFF

j_call: TRBJ2-1
clone_size: NA
v_call: TRBV27
cdr3_length: 15
cdr3_aa: CASSLYGGNYNEQFF

j_call: TRBJ2-7
clone_size: NA
v_call: TRBV5-1
cdr3_length: 13
cdr3_aa: CASSQGTGFEQYF

j_call: TRBJ1-1
clone_size: NA
v_call: TRBV10-3
cdr3_length: 14
cdr3_aa: CAISTDRGNTEAFF

j_call: TRBJ1-5
clone_size: NA
v_call: TRBV7-9
cdr3_length: 15
cdr3_aa: CASSSTGMRDQPQHF

j_call: TRBJ2-7
clone_size: NA
v_call: TRBV7-9
cdr3_length: 11
cdr3_aa: CASSHSDEQYF

j_call: TRBJ1-6
clone_size: NA
v_call: TRBV3-1/TRBV3-2
cdr3_length: 17
cdr3_aa: CASSQKSAGQGFSPLHF

j_call: TRBJ2-7
clone_size: NA
v_call: TRBV5-6
cdr3_length: 13
cdr3_aa: CASSFAGGLEQYF

j_call: TRBJ2-7
clone_size: NA
v_call: TRBV2
cdr3_length: 19
cdr3_aa: CASSEWGGRAPPANYEQYF

j_call: TRBJ1-6
clone_size: NA
v_call: TRBV2
cdr3_length: 15
cdr3_aa: CASSREGTYNSPLHF

j_call: TRBJ2-5
clone_size: NA
v_call: TRBV2
cdr3_length: 12
cdr3_aa: CASNRERGTQYF

j_call: TRBJ2-7
clone_size: NA
v_call: TRBV7-6
cdr3_length: 13
cdr3_aa: CASSSTTGYEQYF

j_call: TRBJ2-1
clone_size: NA
v_call: TRBV7-9
cdr3_length: 18
cdr3_aa: CASSLRMTSYSSYNEQFF

j_call: TRBJ2-3
clone_size: NA
v_call: TRBV6-4
cdr3_length: 15
cdr3_aa: CASSERTSGRDTQYF

j_call: TRBJ2-1
clone_size: NA
v_call: TRBV27
cdr3_length: 18
cdr3_aa: CASSYNPGSGKLYNEQFF

j_call: TRBJ2-1
clone_size: NA
v_call: TRBV11-3
cdr3_length: 16
cdr3_aa: CASSLRLAGGSPEQFF

j_call: TRBJ2-3
clone_size: NA
v_call: TRBV5-6
cdr3_length: 17
cdr3_aa: CASSLRGEWVNADTQYF

j_call: TRBJ1-6
clone_size: once
v_call: TRBV6-1
cdr3_length: 14
cdr3_aa: CASSETGGTSPLHF

j_call: TRBJ2-5
clone_size: once
v_call: TRBV6-1
cdr3_length: 15
cdr3_aa: CASSEGRTGGETQYF

j_call: TRBJ1-6
clone_size: NA
v_call: TRBV5-1
cdr3_length: 15
cdr3_aa: CASSQSGRGESPLHF

j_call: TRBJ2-3
clone_size: NA
v_call: TRBV2
cdr3_length: 16
cdr3_aa: CASSDRAGDSTDTQYF

j_call: TRBJ2-3
clone_size: NA
v_call: TRBV29-1
cdr3_length: 13
cdr3_aa: CSGGQGVTDTQYF

j_call: TRBJ2-7
clone_size: NA
v_call: TRBV19
cdr3_length: 15
cdr3_aa: CASHNPAAGANEQYF

j_call: TRBJ1-2
clone_size: many
v_call: TRBV2
cdr3_length: 13
cdr3_aa: CASHRGAHYGYTF

j_call: TRBJ2-2
clone_size: NA
v_call: TRBV10-3
cdr3_length: 16
cdr3_aa: CAISDRGTGGTGELFF

j_call: TRBJ2-7
clone_size: NA
v_call: TRBV4-1
cdr3_length: 14
cdr3_aa: CASSQEALPYEQYF

j_call: TRBJ2-2
clone_size: NA
v_call: TRBV24-1
cdr3_length: 15
cdr3_aa: CATQRSLAGTGELFF

j_call: TRBJ2-5
clone_size: NA
v_call: TRBV3-1/TRBV3-2
cdr3_length: 15
cdr3_aa: CASSQTGTAQETQYF

j_call: TRBJ2-7
clone_size: NA
v_call: TRBV6-6
cdr3_length: 16
cdr3_aa: CASSQQGAAFHYEQYF

j_call: TRBJ2-2
clone_size: NA
v_call: TRBV19
cdr3_length: 13
cdr3_aa: CASGLAGTGELFF

j_call: TRBJ2-5
clone_size: NA
v_call: TRBV3-1/TRBV3-2
cdr3_length: 15
cdr3_aa: CASSPLGGLQETQYF